Described below is a single T cell receptor (beta chain) sequence and its context. This sample is part of a study of blood T cell repertoires in COVID-19. Across the study: Spain, Italy and the United States supplied samples that represented acute and convalescent COVID-19.

CDR1 MDHEN and CDR2 SYDVKM come from the germline V gene. V lost 6 bases, J lost 7 bases, and 16 bases lay in between. The CDR3 sequence is 14 residues long. Sequencing was performed with immunoSEQ multiplex PCR; in TCRdb, only in-frame clones are kept and a portion is missing. The sample comprises under 150,000 clones, 84% of which are singletons, and roughly 3.9% rests with the top ten. This clonotype was sampled from a man between 50 and 59 years old in a cohort exposed to, infected with or recovered from COVID-19 (not recorded which). Sequences were obtained from PBMCs or T cells enriched from blood (not recorded which). The gene calls are TRBV28 and TRBJ1-5; a possible D gene is TRBD1 (6 bases). Here the CDR3 reads CASSPPGVSQPQHF. The DNA for the CDR3 is TGTGCCAGCAGCCCACCAGGGGTCTCGCAGCCCCAGCATTTT.